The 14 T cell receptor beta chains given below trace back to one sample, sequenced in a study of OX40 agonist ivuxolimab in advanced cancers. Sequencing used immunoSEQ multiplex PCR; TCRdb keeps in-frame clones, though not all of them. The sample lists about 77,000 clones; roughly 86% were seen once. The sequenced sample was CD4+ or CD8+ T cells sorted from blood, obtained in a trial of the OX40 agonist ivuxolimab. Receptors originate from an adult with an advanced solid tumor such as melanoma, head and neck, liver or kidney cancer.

CDR3 in DNA: TGTGCCAGCAGGCGGGAGGCGGGGGAGACCCAGTACTTC. Its translation is CASRREAGETQYF. The chain links TRBV2 to TRBJ2-5, with TRBD2 matching over 8 bases. The V gene end was trimmed by 6 bases and the J gene end by 5 bases; junction bases not matched to a gene: 5. The CDR3 totals 13 residues. Looked up from germline, CDR1 is SNHLY and CDR2 is FYNNEI.

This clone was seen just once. Here the CDR3 DNA reads TGTGCCAGCAGTCTACCGGCCGGGAGAGGGTTCTTC. Its translation: CASSLPAGRGFF. The V call is TRBV28, the J call TRBJ2-1, with a weak D call TRBD2 (6 bases). The V and J ends lost 5 bases and 15 bases respectively, with 17 bases between them. Germline V gene lookup returns CDR1 MDHEN and CDR2 SYDVKM. The CDR3 loop spans 12 amino acids. The whole variable domain, remainder taken from reference TRBV28 and TRBJ2-1, is DVKVTQSSRYLVKRTGEKVFLECVQDMDHENMFWYRQDPGLGLRLIYFSYDVKMKEKGDIPEGYSVSREKKERFSLILESASTNQTSMYLCASSLPAGRGFFGPGTRLTVL.

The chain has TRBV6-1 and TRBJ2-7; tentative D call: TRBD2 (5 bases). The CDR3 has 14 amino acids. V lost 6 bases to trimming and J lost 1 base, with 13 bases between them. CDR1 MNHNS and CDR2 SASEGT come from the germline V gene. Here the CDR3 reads CASSGVALSYEQYF. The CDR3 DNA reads TGTGCCAGCAGCGGGGTGGCCCTTTCCTACGAGCAGTACTTC.

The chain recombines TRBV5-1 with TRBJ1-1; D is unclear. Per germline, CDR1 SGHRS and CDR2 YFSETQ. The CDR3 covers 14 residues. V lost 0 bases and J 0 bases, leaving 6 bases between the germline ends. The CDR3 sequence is CASSLAEMNTEAFF. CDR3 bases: TGCGCCAGCAGCTTGGCGGAGATGAACACTGAAGCTTTCTTT.

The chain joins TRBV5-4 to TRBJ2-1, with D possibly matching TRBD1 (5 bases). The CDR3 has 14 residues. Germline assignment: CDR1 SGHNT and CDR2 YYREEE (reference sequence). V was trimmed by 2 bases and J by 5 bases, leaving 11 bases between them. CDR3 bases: TGTGCCAGCAGCTTACCCCCAGGGAACAATGAGCAGTTCTTC. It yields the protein CASSLPPGNNEQFF.

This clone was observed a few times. CDR3 DNA sequence: TGTGCCAGCAAGGCGGTTAATCAGCCCCAGCATTTT. The encoded protein is CASKAVNQPQHF. The V and J genes are TRBV28 and TRBJ1-5, with D hard to call. Per germline, CDR1 MDHEN and CDR2 SYDVKM. The CDR3 consists of 12 residues. The V gene lost 7 bases and the J gene lost 4 bases, with 8 bases spanning the gap.

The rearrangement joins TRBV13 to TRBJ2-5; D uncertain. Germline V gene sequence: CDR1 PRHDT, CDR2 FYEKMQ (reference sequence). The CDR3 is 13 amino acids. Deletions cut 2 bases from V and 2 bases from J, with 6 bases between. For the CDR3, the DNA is TGTGCCAGCAGCTTATGGAATCAAGAGACCCAGTACTTC. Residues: CASSLWNQETQYF.

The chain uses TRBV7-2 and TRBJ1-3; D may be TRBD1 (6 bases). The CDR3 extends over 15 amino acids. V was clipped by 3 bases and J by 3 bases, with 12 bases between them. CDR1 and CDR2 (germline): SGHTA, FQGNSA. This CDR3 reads CASSFGGSGGNTIYF. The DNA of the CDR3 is TGTGCCAGCAGCTTTGGGGGCAGCGGTGGAAACACCATATATTTT.

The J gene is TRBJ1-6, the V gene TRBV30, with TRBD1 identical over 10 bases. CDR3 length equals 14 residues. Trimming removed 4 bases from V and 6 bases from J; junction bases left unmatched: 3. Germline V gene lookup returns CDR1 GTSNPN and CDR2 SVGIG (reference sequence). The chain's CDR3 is CAWTGDRGNSPLHF. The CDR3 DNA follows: TGTGCCTGGACCGGGGACAGGGGTAATTCACCCCTCCACTTT. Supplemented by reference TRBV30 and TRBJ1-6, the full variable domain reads SQTIHQWPATLVQPVGSPLSLECTVEGTSNPNLYWYRQAAGRGLQLLFYSVGIGQISSEVPQNLSASRPQDRQFILSSKKLLLSDSGFYLCAWTGDRGNSPLHFGNGTRLTVT.

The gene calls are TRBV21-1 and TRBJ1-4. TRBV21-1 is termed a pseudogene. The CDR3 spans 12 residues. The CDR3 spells CASSKGEGKLFF. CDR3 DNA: TGTGCCAGCAGCAAGGGGGAGGGGAAACTGTTTTTT.

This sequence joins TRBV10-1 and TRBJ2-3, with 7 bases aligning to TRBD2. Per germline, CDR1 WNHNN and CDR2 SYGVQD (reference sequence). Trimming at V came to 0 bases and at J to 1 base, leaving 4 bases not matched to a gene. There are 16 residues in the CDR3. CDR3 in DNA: TGCGCCAGCAGTGAGTCGAGCGGGGCCCGCACAGATACGCAGTATTTT. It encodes CASSESSGARTDTQYF.

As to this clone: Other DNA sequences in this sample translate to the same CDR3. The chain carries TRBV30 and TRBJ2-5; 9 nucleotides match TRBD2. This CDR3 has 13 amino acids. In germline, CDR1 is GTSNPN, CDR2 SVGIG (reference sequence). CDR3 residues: CGGGGSSGVPQYF. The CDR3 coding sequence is TGTGGGGGGGGAGGATCTAGCGGGGTGCCCCAGTACTTC.

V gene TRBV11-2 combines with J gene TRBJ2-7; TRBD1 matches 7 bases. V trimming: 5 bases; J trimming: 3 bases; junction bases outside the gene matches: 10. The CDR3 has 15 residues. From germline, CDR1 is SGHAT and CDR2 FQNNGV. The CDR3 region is CASSETGTAFYEQYF. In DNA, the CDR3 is TGTGCCAGCAGCGAAACCGGGACAGCTTTCTACGAGCAGTACTTC.

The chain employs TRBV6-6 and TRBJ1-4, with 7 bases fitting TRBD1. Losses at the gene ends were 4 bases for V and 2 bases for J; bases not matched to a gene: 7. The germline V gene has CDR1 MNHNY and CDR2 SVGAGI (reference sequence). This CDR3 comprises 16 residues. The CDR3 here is CASSLSFRGTNEKLFF. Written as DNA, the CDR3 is TGTGCCAGCAGTTTAAGCTTCAGGGGGACTAATGAAAAACTGTTTTTT.